These T cell receptor beta chains were read from a single sample in a study of blood T cell repertoires in COVID-19. This table comes from immunoSEQ multiplex PCR, and its TCRdb copy is limited to in-frame clones, with some not included. The sample carries roughly 410,000 clones, more than 70% recorded once. The sample consisted of peripheral blood. Every receptor here comes from a woman aged 55-69 years with COVID-19, enrolled during active disease. The CDR3 runs from the conserved cysteine through the conserved F or W. The D gene is left open where the match is weak. The size of a clone is reported for some rows only, either as once, few or many, or as a class for expanded clones.

V gene: TRBV7-6; clone size: NA; D gene: NA; J gene: TRBJ2-2; CDR3 DNA: TGTGCCAGCAGCTTGCTTGGGGACACCCTAGCCGGGGAGCTGTTTTTT; CDR3 protein: CASSLLGDTLAGELFF
V gene: TRBV6-5; clone size: NA; D gene: TRBD1; J gene: TRBJ2-7; CDR3 DNA: TGTGCCAGCAGTTTCCCCCCGGGACAGGGGGCCTACGAGCAGTACTTC; CDR3 protein: CASSFPPGQGAYEQYF
V gene: TRBV9; clone size: NA; D gene: TRBD1; J gene: TRBJ1-3; CDR3 DNA: TGTGCCAGCAGCATTGGGACAGGGGGTGCCTCTGGAAACACCATATATTTT; CDR3 protein: CASSIGTGGASGNTIYF
V gene: TRBV7-8; clone size: NA; D gene: NA; J gene: TRBJ2-1; CDR3 DNA: TGTGCCAGCAAAAGGGGGGGCAATGAGCAGTTCTTC; CDR3 protein: CASKRGGNEQFF
V gene: TRBV5-4; clone size: once; D gene: NA; J gene: TRBJ2-5; CDR3 DNA: TGTGCCAGCAGCCCGGACGGAGGTGGGGAGACCCAGTACTTC; CDR3 protein: CASSPDGGGETQYF
V gene: TRBV9; clone size: NA; D gene: NA; J gene: TRBJ1-2; CDR3 DNA: TGTGCCAGCAGTGGCTCGGCAGGCCACTATGGCTACACCTTC; CDR3 protein: CASSGSAGHYGYTF
V gene: TRBV6-5; clone size: NA; D gene: NA; J gene: TRBJ1-6; CDR3 DNA: TGTGCCAGCGGGCGCGGGGGGCCCAAGACACCCCTCCACTTT; CDR3 protein: CASGRGGPKTPLHF
V gene: TRBV19; clone size: NA; D gene: NA; J gene: TRBJ2-2; CDR3 DNA: TGTGCCAGTATGGACCACAGGGTAACTGGGGAGCTGTTTTTT; CDR3 protein: CASMDHRVTGELFF
V gene: TRBV23-1; clone size: NA; D gene: NA; J gene: TRBJ1-1; CDR3 DNA: TGCGCCAGCAGTCAACCCCTTTGCGGGGGCGACCTGAACACTGAAGCTTTCTTT; CDR3 protein: CASSQPLCGGDLNTEAFF
V gene: TRBV5-1; clone size: NA; D gene: TRBD1; J gene: TRBJ2-2; CDR3 DNA: TGCGCCAGCAGCTTGGTTGGGACAGCGAACACCGGGGAGCTGTTTTTT; CDR3 protein: CASSLVGTANTGELFF
V gene: TRBV30; clone size: NA; D gene: NA; J gene: TRBJ1-3; CDR3 DNA: TGTGCCTGGGGAAGGGGTAGTTCTGGAAACACCATATATTTT; CDR3 protein: CAWGRGSSGNTIYF
V gene: TRBV28; clone size: NA; D gene: NA; J gene: TRBJ1-2; CDR3 DNA: TGTGCCAGCAGACGCGGGGGGGGCGATAGCTATGGCTACACCTTC; CDR3 protein: CASRRGGGDSYGYTF
V gene: TRBV18; clone size: NA; D gene: NA; J gene: TRBJ1-1; CDR3 DNA: TGTGCCAGCTCACCAATCACGGCGGACACTGAAGCTTTCTTT; CDR3 protein: CASSPITADTEAFF
V gene: TRBV2; clone size: NA; D gene: NA; J gene: TRBJ2-2; CDR3 DNA: TGTGCCAGCAGTGAAATCTCCACCGGGGAGCTGTTTTTT; CDR3 protein: CASSEISTGELFF
V gene: TRBV7-3; clone size: many; D gene: NA; J gene: TRBJ1-1; CDR3 DNA: TGTGCCAGCAGCTTACTGAGAGAAACTGAAGCTTTCTTT; CDR3 protein: CASSLLRETEAFF
V gene: TRBV6-2/TRBV6-3; clone size: few; D gene: TRBD1; J gene: TRBJ1-2; CDR3 DNA: TGTGCCAGCAGTCAGAACGACAGGGTCGATGGCTACACCTTC; CDR3 protein: CASSQNDRVDGYTF
V gene: TRBV7-3; clone size: NA; D gene: TRBD1; J gene: TRBJ2-1; CDR3 DNA: TGTGCCAGCAGCTCGGGACAGACATTTTTCAGTGAGCAGTTCTTC; CDR3 protein: CASSSGQTFFSEQFF
V gene: TRBV6-5; clone size: NA; D gene: TRBD1; J gene: TRBJ1-6; CDR3 DNA: TGTGCCAGCAGTTACACAGGGGGAGGCAGTAATTCACCCCTCCACTTT; CDR3 protein: CASSYTGGGSNSPLHF
V gene: TRBV9; clone size: NA; D gene: TRBD2; J gene: TRBJ2-7; CDR3 DNA: TGTGCCAGCAGCCCAGCGGGGTACTACGAGCAGTACTTC; CDR3 protein: CASSPAGYYEQYF
V gene: TRBV18; clone size: NA; D gene: NA; J gene: TRBJ1-1; CDR3 DNA: TGTGCCAGCTCACCCCAGGGAGGGAACACTGAAGCTTTCTTT; CDR3 protein: CASSPQGGNTEAFF
V gene: TRBV19; clone size: NA; D gene: TRBD1; J gene: TRBJ1-3; CDR3 DNA: TGTGCCAGTACAGACAGGGCCCGCTCTGGAAACACCATATATTTT; CDR3 protein: CASTDRARSGNTIYF
V gene: TRBV7-3; clone size: NA; D gene: NA; J gene: TRBJ1-6; CDR3 DNA: TGTGCCAGCAGCTCCGTGGGGGGGTACACCTATAATTCACCCCTCCACTTT; CDR3 protein: CASSSVGGYTYNSPLHF
V gene: TRBV14; clone size: NA; D gene: NA; J gene: TRBJ1-4; CDR3 DNA: TGTGCCAGCAGCCGAGGGGGTCTGGGTGAAAAACTGTTTTTT; CDR3 protein: CASSRGGLGEKLFF
V gene: TRBV5-4; clone size: NA; D gene: TRBD1; J gene: TRBJ1-3; CDR3 DNA: TGTGCCAGCAGCAAGACAGGGGGCACTGGAAACACCATATATTTT; CDR3 protein: CASSKTGGTGNTIYF
V gene: TRBV11-2; clone size: NA; D gene: TRBD1; J gene: TRBJ2-5; CDR3 DNA: TGTGCCAGCCGGACAGGGCTTTTAGAGACCCAGTACTTC; CDR3 protein: CASRTGLLETQYF
V gene: TRBV3-1/TRBV3-2; clone size: NA; D gene: NA; J gene: TRBJ2-7; CDR3 DNA: TGTGCCAGCAGCCCCATCGCCAGGGGAGAGCAGTACTTC; CDR3 protein: CASSPIARGEQYF
V gene: TRBV3-1/TRBV3-2; clone size: NA; D gene: NA; J gene: TRBJ1-3; CDR3 DNA: TGTGCCAGCAGCCAACTCGGGGGAAGAAACACCATATATTTT; CDR3 protein: CASSQLGGRNTIYF
V gene: TRBV4-1; clone size: NA; D gene: NA; J gene: TRBJ2-1; CDR3 DNA: TGCGCCAGCAGCCAAGATTACGGGAAGGAGCAGTTCTTC; CDR3 protein: CASSQDYGKEQFF
V gene: TRBV23-1; clone size: NA; D gene: TRBD2; J gene: TRBJ2-1; CDR3 DNA: TGCGCCAGCAGTCAATCTAGCGGGGCGGTCACCTTCCGATACAATGAGCAGTTCTTC; CDR3 protein: CASSQSSGAVTFRYNEQFF
V gene: TRBV9; clone size: once; D gene: TRBD1; J gene: TRBJ2-1; CDR3 DNA: TGTGCCAGCAGCGCATACCTCGGGACAGTCAATGAGCAGTTCTTC; CDR3 protein: CASSAYLGTVNEQFF
V gene: TRBV7-2; clone size: NA; D gene: NA; J gene: TRBJ2-7; CDR3 DNA: TGTGCCAGCAGCTTACGTGGGCCAGATTCCTACGAGCAGTACTTC; CDR3 protein: CASSLRGPDSYEQYF
V gene: TRBV18; clone size: NA; D gene: TRBD1; J gene: TRBJ2-5; CDR3 DNA: TGTGCCAGCTCCCTACAGGGGAGAGAGACCCAGTACTTC; CDR3 protein: CASSLQGRETQYF
V gene: TRBV5-4; clone size: NA; D gene: TRBD2; J gene: TRBJ2-3; CDR3 DNA: TGTGCCAGCAGCTTGGCCGGTCTAGCGGGGGCCACAGATACGCAGTATTTT; CDR3 protein: CASSLAGLAGATDTQYF
V gene: TRBV18; clone size: once; D gene: TRBD2; J gene: TRBJ2-2; CDR3 DNA: TGTGCCAGCTCACCACAAACTAGCGGCAACACCGGGGAGCTGTTTTTT; CDR3 protein: CASSPQTSGNTGELFF
V gene: TRBV10-3; clone size: few; D gene: NA; J gene: TRBJ1-5; CDR3 DNA: TGTGCCATCAGTGAGTCGACAGGAACGCGATTTGGCAATCAGCCCCAGCATTTT; CDR3 protein: CAISESTGTRFGNQPQHF
V gene: TRBV5-5; clone size: NA; D gene: TRBD1; J gene: TRBJ1-1; CDR3 DNA: TGTGCCAGCAGCTCCCAGACAGGGGTTAACACTGAAGCTTTCTTT; CDR3 protein: CASSSQTGVNTEAFF
V gene: TRBV3-1/TRBV3-2; clone size: NA; D gene: NA; J gene: TRBJ2-7; CDR3 DNA: TGTGCCAGCAGCCAAGAACCGGTATTCTCCTACGAGCAGTACTTC; CDR3 protein: CASSQEPVFSYEQYF
V gene: TRBV19; clone size: NA; D gene: NA; J gene: TRBJ2-7; CDR3 DNA: TGTGCCAGTACTCCCAGTTCGTCAGGCTCCTACGAGCAGTACTTC; CDR3 protein: CASTPSSSGSYEQYF
V gene: TRBV11-1; clone size: NA; D gene: TRBD1; J gene: TRBJ2-7; CDR3 DNA: TGTGCCAGCAGCCTTGGGGACAGGGGGTTCTACGAGCAGTACTTC; CDR3 protein: CASSLGDRGFYEQYF
V gene: TRBV5-1; clone size: NA; D gene: TRBD2; J gene: TRBJ2-5; CDR3 DNA: TGCGCCAGCACCCGGACTAGCGGCGGAGAGACCCAGTACTTC; CDR3 protein: CASTRTSGGETQYF
V gene: TRBV19; clone size: NA; D gene: NA; J gene: TRBJ1-1; CDR3 DNA: TGTGCCAGTAGCACGGGACCCGCACAGAACAGGGCTGAAGCTTTCTTT; CDR3 protein: CASSTGPAQNRAEAFF
V gene: TRBV7-3; clone size: NA; D gene: NA; J gene: TRBJ2-3; CDR3 DNA: TGTGCCAGCAGCTTGAGGGGGTCTTTGGATACGCAGTATTTT; CDR3 protein: CASSLRGSLDTQYF
V gene: TRBV12-3/TRBV12-4; clone size: once; D gene: TRBD1; J gene: TRBJ2-7; CDR3 DNA: TGTGCCAGCAGCCCGACAGGGTCCTACGAGCAGTACTTC; CDR3 protein: CASSPTGSYEQYF
V gene: TRBV11-3; clone size: NA; D gene: TRBD1; J gene: TRBJ2-1; CDR3 DNA: TGTGCCAGCAGCTTAATCAGAGGGGGCGGTGAGCAGTTCTTC; CDR3 protein: CASSLIRGGGEQFF
V gene: TRBV6-5; clone size: few; D gene: TRBD1; J gene: TRBJ1-5; CDR3 DNA: TGTGCCAGCAGATTGGACAGGGCGGAAAATCAGCCCCAGCATTTT; CDR3 protein: CASRLDRAENQPQHF
V gene: TRBV5-1; clone size: once; D gene: TRBD1; J gene: TRBJ1-1; CDR3 DNA: TGCGCCAGTACAGGGGAATTGGGCACTGAAGCTTTCTTT; CDR3 protein: CASTGELGTEAFF
V gene: TRBV7-3; clone size: NA; D gene: NA; J gene: TRBJ2-1; CDR3 DNA: TGTGCCAGCAGCTTAATGGCTAGTCGGGGGGCCTACAATCAAAAGCAGTTCTTC; CDR3 protein: CASSLMASRGAYNQKQFF
V gene: TRBV5-6; clone size: NA; D gene: TRBD2; J gene: TRBJ2-1; CDR3 DNA: TGTGCCAGCAGCTTGGTGAGCGGGGGGTGGAACAATGAGCAGTTCTTC; CDR3 protein: CASSLVSGGWNNEQFF
V gene: TRBV5-1; clone size: NA; D gene: NA; J gene: TRBJ1-4; CDR3 DNA: TGCGCCAGCAGCTTCGGCGGAACTAATGAAAAACTGTTTTTT; CDR3 protein: CASSFGGTNEKLFF
V gene: TRBV5-1; clone size: NA; D gene: NA; J gene: TRBJ1-4; CDR3 DNA: TGCGCCAGCTCTAATACCGGGACTACGTTTGAAAAACTGTTTTTT; CDR3 protein: CASSNTGTTFEKLFF
V gene: TRBV6-2/TRBV6-3; clone size: NA; D gene: NA; J gene: TRBJ2-2; CDR3 DNA: TGTGCCAGCAGTTACTCCGGCGGGACTTTGAACACCGGGGAGCTGTTTTTT; CDR3 protein: CASSYSGGTLNTGELFF
V gene: TRBV7-2; clone size: NA; D gene: NA; J gene: TRBJ1-1; CDR3 DNA: TGTGCCAGCAGCTTAGGGCAGGGGATCGCTGGCGCTGAAGCTTTCTTT; CDR3 protein: CASSLGQGIAGAEAFF
V gene: TRBV7-9; clone size: NA; D gene: NA; J gene: TRBJ2-7; CDR3 DNA: TGTGCCAGCAGCTTATCTCCGTACGAGCAGTACTTC; CDR3 protein: CASSLSPYEQYF
V gene: TRBV30; clone size: NA; D gene: TRBD1; J gene: TRBJ2-4; CDR3 DNA: TGTGCCTGGAGTGCCCAGGGGGCCGACAAAAACATTCAGTACTTC; CDR3 protein: CAWSAQGADKNIQYF
V gene: TRBV10-2; clone size: once; D gene: TRBD1; J gene: TRBJ1-1; CDR3 DNA: TGCGCCAGCAGTGTCACAGGGGGAACTGAAGCTTTCTTT; CDR3 protein: CASSVTGGTEAFF
V gene: TRBV24-1; clone size: NA; D gene: NA; J gene: TRBJ1-1; CDR3 DNA: TGTGCCACCAGGAACCCCACACGGAGGAAAAGCAGCACTGAAGCTTTCTTT; CDR3 protein: CATRNPTRRKSSTEAFF
V gene: TRBV3-1/TRBV3-2; clone size: NA; D gene: TRBD1; J gene: TRBJ1-2; CDR3 DNA: TGTGCCAGCAGCAGACAGGGTTCCGGTGGCTACACCTTC; CDR3 protein: CASSRQGSGGYTF